The entry below gives a single T cell receptor (beta chain) sequence along with its context. The antigen is not known. The data originate from a study of CD8 T cells in Susac syndrome. Study-level findings and limits: The total CD8+ repertoires yielded sixteen Susac-specific public clones and the CD8+ TEMRA repertoires yielded about five. An acknowledgment was made by the study that its TCR sequencing and HLA analysis involved relatively few individuals.

The CDR3 totals 15 residues. Germline-derived CDR1 and CDR2 are SGHNT and YENEEA. Trimming took 1 base from V and 6 from J, leaving 14 bases between them. RNA totalling roughly 0.5 to 1 ug underwent reverse transcription with random hexamers. TCRdb processed the immunoSEQ multiplex PCR reads anew with MiXCR; each CDR3 protein has one entry. The sample carries more than 70,000 distinct CDR3 sequences, approximately 94% recorded once. Sequencing was performed on CD8+ T cells from PBMCs. This rearrangement joins TRBV11-3 to TRBJ2-3, with D uncertain. This receptor was identified in a human donor with Susac syndrome. CDR3 DNA: TGTGCCAGCAGCTTAGGTGGCAGGTTTTGGGATACGCAGTATTTT. Translated: CASSLGGRFWDTQYF. Using reference TRBV11-3 and TRBJ2-3 for the parts outside the CDR3, the full variable domain is EAGVVQSPRYKIIEKKQPVAFWCNPISGHNTLYWYLQNLGQGPELLIRYENEEAVDDSQLPKDRFSAERLKGVDSTLKIQPAELGDSAVYLCASSLGGRFWDTQYFGPGTRLTVL.